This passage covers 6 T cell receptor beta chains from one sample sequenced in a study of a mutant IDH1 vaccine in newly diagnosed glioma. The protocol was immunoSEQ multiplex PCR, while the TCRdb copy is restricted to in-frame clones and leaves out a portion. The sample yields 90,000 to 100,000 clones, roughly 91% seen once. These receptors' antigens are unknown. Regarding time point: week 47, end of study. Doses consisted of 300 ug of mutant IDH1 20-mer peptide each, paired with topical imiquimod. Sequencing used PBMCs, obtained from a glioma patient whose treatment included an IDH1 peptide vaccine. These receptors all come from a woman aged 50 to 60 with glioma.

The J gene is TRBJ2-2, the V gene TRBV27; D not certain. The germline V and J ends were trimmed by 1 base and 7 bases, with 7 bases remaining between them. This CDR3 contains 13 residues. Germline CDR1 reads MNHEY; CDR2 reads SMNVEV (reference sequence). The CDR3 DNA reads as TGTGCCAGCAGTTTATTGGGTGTCGGGGAGCTGTTTTTT. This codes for CASSLLGVGELFF.

CDR3 sequence: CASTLGGRRYEQYF. The CDR3 region has the DNA TGTGCCAGCACCCTTGGGGGGCGAAGGTACGAGCAGTACTTC. The gene calls are TRBV28 and TRBJ2-7; possibly TRBD1 or TRBD2 for D (6 bases each). Germline CDR1 is MDHEN and CDR2 is SYDVKM. There are 14 residues in the CDR3. V lost 7 bases to trimming and J lost 4 bases, with 17 bases between them.

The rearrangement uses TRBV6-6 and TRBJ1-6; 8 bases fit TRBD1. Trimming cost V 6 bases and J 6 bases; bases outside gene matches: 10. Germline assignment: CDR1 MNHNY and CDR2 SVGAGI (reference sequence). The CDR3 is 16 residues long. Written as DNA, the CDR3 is TGTGCCAGCAGCCCACGGACAGGGACTCCTAATTCACCCCTCCACTTT. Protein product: CASSPRTGTPNSPLHF.

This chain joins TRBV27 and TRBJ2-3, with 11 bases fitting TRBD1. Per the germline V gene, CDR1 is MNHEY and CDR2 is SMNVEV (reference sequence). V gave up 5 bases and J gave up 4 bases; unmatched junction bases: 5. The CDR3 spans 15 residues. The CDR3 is CASSQRDRGSDTQYF. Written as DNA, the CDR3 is TGTGCCAGCAGTCAGCGGGACAGGGGGTCAGATACGCAGTATTTT.

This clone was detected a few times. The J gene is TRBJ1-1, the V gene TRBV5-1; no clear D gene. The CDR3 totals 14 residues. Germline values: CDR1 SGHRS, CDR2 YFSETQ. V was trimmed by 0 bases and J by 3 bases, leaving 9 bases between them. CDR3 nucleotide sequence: TGCGCCAGCAGCTTGGGGAACGGGGACACTGAAGCTTTCTTT. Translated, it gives CASSLGNGDTEAFF.

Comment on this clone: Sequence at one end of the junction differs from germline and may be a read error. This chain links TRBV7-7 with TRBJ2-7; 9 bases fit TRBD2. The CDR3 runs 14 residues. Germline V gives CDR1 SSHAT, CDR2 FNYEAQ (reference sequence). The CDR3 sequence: CASSASGTAGEQYF. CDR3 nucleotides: TGTGCTAGCAGCGCTAGCGGGACCGCGGGGGAGCAGTACTTC.